The T cell receptor beta chain under discussion was sequenced for a study of naive and memory T cell subsets listed by TCRdb under 2017. As for the study more broadly: An open-source, UMI-based TCR alpha and beta sequencing pipeline was applied to sorted naive and memory peripheral blood T cell subsets. Complete agreement was observed between the functional CMV T cell responses and the IgG serology results. RNA was DNase-treated and reverse transcribed with TCR constant-region primers, mostly using SuperScript III. Overall results and qualifications from the work: Single alpha or beta chain sequences, rather than paired alpha/beta receptors, were used to define clonotypes. RNA-based TCR counts may be influenced by expression changes linked to T cell activation and differentiation. Naive repertoires, especially CD8, contained a few larger clonotypes, possibly memory cells re-expressing CD45RA. Once error correction was done, more than 90% of naive TCR sequences showed up just once, which made the naive abundance distributions much steeper than those of the memory subsets. The repertoire findings for the naive and memory subsets could not be validated against a ground truth, as none was available. The abundance of TCRs followed a power law with an exponent that differed between naive and memory subsets yet stayed consistent across the three individuals. In both CD4 and CD8 cells, a rise in Gini index and a fall in Shannon and inverse Simpson diversity were observed from naive through CM, EM and EMRA.

Preparation of the library involved UMI-ligation and nested PCR. An equimolar mix of two oligonucleotides covering both TRBC1 and TRBC2 was used as the beta constant-region primer. The ligated cDNA went through four rounds of PCR with nested alpha and beta constant-region primers together with the SP2 primer. A single-stranded oligonucleotide bearing the SP2 primer plus a 12-nucleotide UMI was ligated onto the 3' end of the cDNA by T4 RNA ligase 1. Incubation of the ligation reaction lasted about 19-24 hours at 16 degrees C. PCR2 was typically performed as a SYBR Green qPCR and was stopped at a predetermined threshold so that over-amplification was prevented. Apart from the first purification, every purification step used Agencourt AMPure XP magnetic beads. Library amounts were measured by Qubit and library quality was assessed on a TapeStation, where the main peak was expected at around 650 bp. Pooled libraries were sequenced on an Illumina MiSeq with v2 2x251 paired-end kits, typically giving roughly 1-2.3 million reads per sample. Libraries were pooled at about 4 nM per sample, and roughly 4.5-7.5% PhiX was added to improve cluster recognition. As for the original processing: Decombinator assigned V and J genes to Demultiplexor-processed FASTQ reads by tag matching, allowing a single base-pair mismatch. By using UMIs, Collapsinator corrected both sequencing errors and the frequency errors caused by PCR heterogeneity. CDR3Translator translated TCRs and extracted CDR3s from the conserved cysteine to the FGXG phenylalanine, flagging non-productive sequences. Gini, Shannon entropy and inverse Simpson indices were calculated on repertoires that had been subsampled to equal numbers of UMI-defined TCRs. Power-law fits to clonotype abundance distributions were performed by maximum likelihood within the linear range. For one naive CD8 sample, the pipeline and MIGEC produced similar UMI counts, unique TCR numbers and clonal distributions. In one analysis, naive TCRs also found in any memory subset of the same donor were removed from the naive repertoire. Repertoires were searched for around 7,300 CMV-associated CDR3 sequences compiled from VDJdb and a published dataset. TCRdb redid the processing of the public reads, applying fastp at Q25 and MiXCR, and retained in-frame beta chains. Each CDR3 protein gets just one entry, which takes the most common genes and DNA from the rows behind it. TCRdb's processing, not the study's, gives the V and J calls here. This sample gives tens of thousands of distinct CDR3 sequences in total; around 9% of them show up just once. The leading ten clones occupy around 1.3% of the sample.

From the second PCR step on, the TCR alpha and beta chain libraries were amplified in separate reactions. CMV status of each donor was established by measuring IFNgamma production from CD4+ T cells after fresh PBMCs were stimulated overnight with CMV viral lysate. Using Miltenyi beads, CD4 T cells were first positively selected, and CD8 T cells were then positively selected from the CD4-negative fraction. Cells were stained for CD3, CD4, CD8, CD45RA, CD27 and a live/dead dye and were sorted on a BD Aria II into four subsets based on CD45RA and CD27. A few healthy volunteers provided blood, and the blood of each volunteer was split into CD4 and CD8 T cells and then into four differentiation subsets. Roughly 130 ml of peripheral blood was collected from each donor, and PBMC were isolated by Ficoll-Paque PLUS density-gradient centrifugation. Sorted cells were lysed in RLT buffer, and RNA was extracted with a Qiagen RNeasy kit and stored at -80°C.

The table lists this clonotype with many counts. This receptor's antigen is unknown. Per-base qualities were not stored, and no clone one base away is much larger. The receptor's source is a human donor in good health. The sequenced material came from naive CD8+ T cells from blood. The cell subset or site label here, explained by the study, means: naive T cells, CD45RA high CD27+.

The DNA sequence reads TGCAGCGTTGAACAGGGGCTAAACACCGGGGAGCTGTTTTTT. It codes for CSVEQGLNTGELFF. The chain couples TRBV29-1 to TRBJ2-2; tentative D gene TRBD1, with 6 bases matching. CDR1 is given as SQVTM and CDR2 as ANQGSEA, both from the germline V gene. Relative to germline, V is 2 bases shorter and J is 2 bases shorter, with 9 bases between their ends. The CDR3 has 14 amino acids, counting the end cysteine and phenylalanine. Solely the CDR3 DNA is kept, with 42 bases framed from the first base.